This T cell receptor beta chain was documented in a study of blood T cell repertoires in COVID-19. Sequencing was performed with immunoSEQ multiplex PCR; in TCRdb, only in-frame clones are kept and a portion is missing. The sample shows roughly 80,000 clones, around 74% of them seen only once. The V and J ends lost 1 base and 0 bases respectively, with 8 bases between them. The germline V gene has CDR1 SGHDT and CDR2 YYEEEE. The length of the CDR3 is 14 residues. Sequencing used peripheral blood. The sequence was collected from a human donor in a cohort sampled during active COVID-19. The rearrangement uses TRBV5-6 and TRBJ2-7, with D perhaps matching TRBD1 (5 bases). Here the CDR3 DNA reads TGTGCCAGCAGCTTGAGGGGCCCCTCCTACGAGCAGTACTTC. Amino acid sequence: CASSLRGPSYEQYF.